This T cell receptor beta chain comes out of a study of Ad26.COV2.S vaccination and SARS-CoV-2 variants. Study overall: Ad26.COV2.S arm of COV1001 included the donor. Each vaccinee took Ad26.COV2.S intramuscularly, once or twice 56 days apart. Findings of the study overall: Compared with placebo recipients, vaccine recipients had higher spike-specific TCR breadth. Reportedly, after vaccination the spike-specific CD8+ and CD4+ T cell responses displayed substantial breadth.

A note on this clone: Its antigen remains unknown.

Assay: immunoSEQ multiplex PCR; the TCRdb copy retains only in-frame clones and omits some. The sample shows about 680,000 clones, more than 80% of them seen only once. Treatment meaning: around 19 received Ad26.COV2.S at low or high dose, single or two shots; about 5 received placebo; per-sample allocation not given. Samples came from day 63 after the first vaccine or placebo injection. The CDR3 runs 18 residues. The V gene end was trimmed by 8 bases and the J gene end by 1 base; junction bases not matched to a gene: 15. Germline CDR1 reads MNHEY; CDR2 reads SMNVEV (reference sequence). The receptor comes from a person aged 18-65 years who received the Ad26.COV2.S COVID-19 vaccine or a placebo. The chain links TRBV27 to TRBJ2-5; 11 nucleotides match TRBD2. The sample was peripheral blood, taken in a trial of Ad26.COV2.S vaccine versus placebo. The CDR3 sequence: CASGGGFPGLAGQETQYF. The CDR3 region has the DNA TGTGCCAGCGGAGGGGGCTTTCCAGGACTAGCGGGCCAAGAGACCCAGTACTTC.